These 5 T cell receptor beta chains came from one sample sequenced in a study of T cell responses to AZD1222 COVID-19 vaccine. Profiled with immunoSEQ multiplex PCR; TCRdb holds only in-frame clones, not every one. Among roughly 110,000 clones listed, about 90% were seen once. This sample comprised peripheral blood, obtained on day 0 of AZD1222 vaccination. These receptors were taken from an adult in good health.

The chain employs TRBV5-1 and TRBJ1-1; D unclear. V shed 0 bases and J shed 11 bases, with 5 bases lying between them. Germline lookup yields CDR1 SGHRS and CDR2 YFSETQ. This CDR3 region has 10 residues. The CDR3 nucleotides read TGCGCCAGCAGCTTGGAGAGGGCTTTCTTT. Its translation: CASSLERAFF. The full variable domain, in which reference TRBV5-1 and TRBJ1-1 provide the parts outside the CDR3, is KAGVTQTPRYLIKTRGQQVTLSCSPISGHRSVSWYQQTPGQGLQFLFEYFSETQRNKGNFPGRFSGRQFSNSRSEMNVSTLELGDSALYLCASSLERAFFGQGTRLTVV.

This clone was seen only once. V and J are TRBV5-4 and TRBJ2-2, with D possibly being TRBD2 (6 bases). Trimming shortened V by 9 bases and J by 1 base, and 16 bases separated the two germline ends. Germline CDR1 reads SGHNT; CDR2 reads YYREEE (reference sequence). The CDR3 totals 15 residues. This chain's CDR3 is CATQRRELNTGELFF. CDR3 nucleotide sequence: TGTGCCACCCAACGGCGGGAATTGAACACCGGGGAGCTGTTTTTT.

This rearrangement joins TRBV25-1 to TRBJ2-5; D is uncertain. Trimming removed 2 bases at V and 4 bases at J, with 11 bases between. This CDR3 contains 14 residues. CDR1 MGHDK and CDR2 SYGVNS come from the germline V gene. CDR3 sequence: CASSEMGSRETQYF. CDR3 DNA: TGTGCCAGCAGTGAAATGGGTAGCCGAGAGACCCAGTACTTC.

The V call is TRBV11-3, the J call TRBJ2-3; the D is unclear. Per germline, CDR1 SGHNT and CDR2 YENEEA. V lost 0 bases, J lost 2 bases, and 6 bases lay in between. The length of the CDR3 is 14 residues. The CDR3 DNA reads TGTGCCAGCAGCTTAGAGGGTACCACAGATACGCAGTATTTT. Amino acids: CASSLEGTTDTQYF.

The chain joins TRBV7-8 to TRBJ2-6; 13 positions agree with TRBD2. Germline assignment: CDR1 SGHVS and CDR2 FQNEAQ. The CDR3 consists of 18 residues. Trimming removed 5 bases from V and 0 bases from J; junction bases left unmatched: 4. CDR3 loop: CASSPTSGRASGANVLTF. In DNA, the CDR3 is TGTGCCAGCAGCCCTACTAGCGGGAGGGCCTCTGGGGCCAACGTCCTGACTTTC.